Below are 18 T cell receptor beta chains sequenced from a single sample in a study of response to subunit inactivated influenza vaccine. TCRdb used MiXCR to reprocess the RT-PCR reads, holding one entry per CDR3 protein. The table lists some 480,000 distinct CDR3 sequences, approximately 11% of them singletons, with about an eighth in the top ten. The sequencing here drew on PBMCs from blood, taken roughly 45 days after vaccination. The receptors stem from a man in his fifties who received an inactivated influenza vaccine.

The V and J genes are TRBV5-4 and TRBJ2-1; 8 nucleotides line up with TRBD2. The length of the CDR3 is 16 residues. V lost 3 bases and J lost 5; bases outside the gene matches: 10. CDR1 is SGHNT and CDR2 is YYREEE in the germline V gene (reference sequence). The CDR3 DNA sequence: TGTGCCAGCAGCTCCCACTTAGCGGGAATCAACAATGAGCAGTTCTTC. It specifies CASSSHLAGINNEQFF.

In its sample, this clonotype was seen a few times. The CDR3 bases are TGTGCCAGCAGCACCGGGACAGGGGTCATGAACACTGAAGCTTTCTTT. Translating it yields CASSTGTGVMNTEAFF. This sequence joins TRBV6-9 and TRBJ1-1; 10 bases are shared with TRBD1. The V gene's germline CDR1 is MNHGY and CDR2 SVAAGI. This CDR3 contains 16 residues. Trimming at V came to 6 bases and at J to 0 bases, leaving 7 bases not matched to a gene.

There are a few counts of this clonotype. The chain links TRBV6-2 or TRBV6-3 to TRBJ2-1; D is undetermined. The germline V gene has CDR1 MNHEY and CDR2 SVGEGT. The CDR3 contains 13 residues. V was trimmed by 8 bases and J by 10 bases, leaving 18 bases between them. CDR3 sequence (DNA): TGTGCCAGCGCCTTCCCTCTTAAGGAGGAGCAGTTCTTC. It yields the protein CASAFPLKEEQFF.

In DNA form, the CDR3 reads TGTGCCAGCAGTTACAGGTTAAAAGAGCGGGACACCTACAATGAGCAGTTCTTC. It yields the protein CASSYRLKERDTYNEQFF. The rearrangement links TRBV6-2 or TRBV6-3 to TRBJ2-1, with D possibly matching TRBD2 (7 bases). CDR3 size: 18 residues. The ends were cut back, 2 bases at V and 2 bases at J, with 19 bases in the middle. CDR1 MNHEY and CDR2 SVGEGT come from the germline V gene.

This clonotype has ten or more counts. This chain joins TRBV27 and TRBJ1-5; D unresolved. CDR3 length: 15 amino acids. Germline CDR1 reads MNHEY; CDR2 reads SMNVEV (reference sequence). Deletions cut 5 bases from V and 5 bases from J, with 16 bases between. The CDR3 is CASSPMWGRDQPQHF. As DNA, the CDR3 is TGTGCCAGCAGTCCGATGTGGGGAAGGGATCAGCCCCAGCATTTT.

The CDR3 reads CASRALAGGPSNEQFF. The CDR3 coding sequence is TGTGCCAGCAGGGCACTAGCGGGAGGGCCCAGCAATGAGCAGTTCTTC. J is TRBJ2-1 and V is TRBV4-2, with 13 bases aligning to TRBD2. With 6 bases clipped from V and 6 bases from J, the junction kept 8 bases outside the gene matches. Germline V gene sequence: CDR1 LGHNA, CDR2 YNFKEQ. The CDR3 is 16 amino acids.

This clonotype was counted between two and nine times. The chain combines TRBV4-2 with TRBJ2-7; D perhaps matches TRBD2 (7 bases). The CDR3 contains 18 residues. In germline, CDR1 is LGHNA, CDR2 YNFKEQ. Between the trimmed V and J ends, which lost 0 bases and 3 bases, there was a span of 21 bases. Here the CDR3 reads CASSQDSPDRTSLYEQYF. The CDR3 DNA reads TGTGCCAGCAGCCAAGATTCCCCAGACAGGACTAGTCTCTACGAGCAGTACTTC.

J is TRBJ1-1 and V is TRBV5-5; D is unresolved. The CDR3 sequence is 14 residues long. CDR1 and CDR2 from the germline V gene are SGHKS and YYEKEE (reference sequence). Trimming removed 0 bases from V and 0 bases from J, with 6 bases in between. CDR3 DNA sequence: TGTGCCAGCAGCTTGGGACCGATGAACACTGAAGCTTTCTTT. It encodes CASSLGPMNTEAFF.

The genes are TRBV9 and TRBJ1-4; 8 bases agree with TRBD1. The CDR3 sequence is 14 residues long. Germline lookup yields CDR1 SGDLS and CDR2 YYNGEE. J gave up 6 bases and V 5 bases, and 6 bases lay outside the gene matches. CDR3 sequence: CASSGQGGDEKLFF. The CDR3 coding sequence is TGTGCCAGCAGTGGACAGGGTGGTGATGAAAAACTGTTTTTT.

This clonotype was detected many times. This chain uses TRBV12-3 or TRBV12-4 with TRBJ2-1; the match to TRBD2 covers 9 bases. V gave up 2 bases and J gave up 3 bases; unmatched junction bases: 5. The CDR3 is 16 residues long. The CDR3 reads CASSLSGRNIYNEQFF. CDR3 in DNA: TGTGCCAGCAGTTTAAGCGGGAGGAATATCTACAATGAGCAGTTCTTC.

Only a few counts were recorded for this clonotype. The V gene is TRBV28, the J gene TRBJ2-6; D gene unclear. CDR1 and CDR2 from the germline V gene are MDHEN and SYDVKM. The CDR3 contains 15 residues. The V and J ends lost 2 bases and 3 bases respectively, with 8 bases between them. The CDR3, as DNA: TGTGCCAGCAGTTTAAGCCCTGGTGGGGCCAACGTCCTGACTTTC. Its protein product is CASSLSPGGANVLTF.

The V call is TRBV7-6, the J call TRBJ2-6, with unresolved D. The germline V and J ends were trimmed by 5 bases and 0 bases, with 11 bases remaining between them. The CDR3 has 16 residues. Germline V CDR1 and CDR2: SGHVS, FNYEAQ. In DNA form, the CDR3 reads TGTGCCAGCAGCCCAGTTCTCTTCTCTGGGGCCAACGTCCTGACTTTC. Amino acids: CASSPVLFSGANVLTF.

In DNA, the CDR3 is TGTGCCAGCTGTGGACAGGGTTTTCAGCCCCAGCATTTT. Encoded protein: CASCGQGFQPQHF. The chain carries TRBV2 and TRBJ1-5; 8 bases are a match to TRBD1. V was clipped by 8 bases and J by 6 bases; unmatched bases: 6. The germline V gene encodes CDR1 SNHLY and CDR2 FYNNEI. This CDR3 spans 13 amino acids. The whole variable domain, remainder taken from reference TRBV2 and TRBJ1-5, is EPEVTQTPSHQVTQMGQEVILRCVPISNHLYFYWYRQILGQKVEFLVSFYNNEISEKSEIFDDQFSVERPDGSNFTLKIRSTKLEDSAMYFCASCGQGFQPQHFGDGTRLSIL.

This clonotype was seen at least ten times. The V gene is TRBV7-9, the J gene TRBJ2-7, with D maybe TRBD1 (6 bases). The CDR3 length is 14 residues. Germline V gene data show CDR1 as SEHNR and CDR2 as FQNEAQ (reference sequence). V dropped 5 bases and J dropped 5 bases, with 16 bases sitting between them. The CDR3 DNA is TGTGCCAGCAGCAAAACAGGGATGGGAGACGAGCAGTACTTC. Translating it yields CASSKTGMGDEQYF.

The CDR3 here is CSVGQLSQETQYF. In nucleotides, the CDR3 is TGCAGCGTTGGACAGTTAAGCCAAGAGACCCAGTACTTC. This chain links TRBV29-1 with TRBJ2-5; D is perhaps TRBD1 (5 bases). This CDR3 contains 13 residues. CDR1 and CDR2 from the germline V gene are SQVTM and ANQGSEA. Trimming removed 4 bases at V and 1 base at J, with 10 bases between. The whole variable domain, filled in from reference TRBV29-1 and TRBJ2-5, reads SAVISQKPSRDICQRGTSLTIQCQVDSQVTMMFWYRQQPGQSLTLIATANQGSEATYESGFVIDKFPISRPNLTFSTLTVSNMSPEDSSIYLCSVGQLSQETQYFGPGTRLLVL.

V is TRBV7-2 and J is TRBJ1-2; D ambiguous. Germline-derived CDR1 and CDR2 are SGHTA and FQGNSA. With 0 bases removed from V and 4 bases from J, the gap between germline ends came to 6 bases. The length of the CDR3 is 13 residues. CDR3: CASSLAPFYGYTF. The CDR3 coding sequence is TGTGCCAGCAGCTTAGCGCCTTTCTATGGCTACACCTTC.

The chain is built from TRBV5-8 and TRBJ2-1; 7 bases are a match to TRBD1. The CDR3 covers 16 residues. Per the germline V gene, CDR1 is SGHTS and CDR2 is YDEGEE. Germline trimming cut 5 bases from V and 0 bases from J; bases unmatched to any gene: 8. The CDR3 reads CASRTSTGSSYNEQFF. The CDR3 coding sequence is TGTGCCAGCAGAACTTCGACAGGGAGCTCCTACAATGAGCAGTTCTTC.

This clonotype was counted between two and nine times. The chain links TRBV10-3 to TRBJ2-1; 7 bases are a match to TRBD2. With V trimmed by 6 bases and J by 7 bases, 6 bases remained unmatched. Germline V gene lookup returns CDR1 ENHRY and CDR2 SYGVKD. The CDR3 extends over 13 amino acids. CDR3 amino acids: CAISQPGRNEQFF. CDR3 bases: TGTGCCATCAGCCAGCCCGGGAGGAATGAGCAGTTCTTC.